Given below is one TCR beta chain in context. The PCR used 60 Vbeta and 13 Jbeta primers. Measured with immunoSEQ multiplex PCR; TCRdb has only the in-frame clones, and not every one. This sample yields roughly 93,000 clones, of which around 80% are seen a single time; about 0.53% belongs to the top ten. V was clipped by 5 bases and J by 0 bases; unmatched bases: 6. CDR1 is SGHNT, CDR2 YYREEE, per germline (reference sequence). The CDR3 covers 15 residues. This entry comes from a study of cytomegalovirus exposure and HLA in healthy donors. Material for sequencing was PBMCs. This chain uses TRBV5-4 with TRBJ2-7; 9 nucleotides align to TRBD1. The sequence was obtained from a man between 25 and 39 years old in good health and CMV-seronegative. The CDR3 protein is CASRLDRGRSYEQYF. The CDR3 DNA sequence: TGTGCCAGCAGACTGGACAGGGGACGCTCCTACGAGCAGTACTTC.